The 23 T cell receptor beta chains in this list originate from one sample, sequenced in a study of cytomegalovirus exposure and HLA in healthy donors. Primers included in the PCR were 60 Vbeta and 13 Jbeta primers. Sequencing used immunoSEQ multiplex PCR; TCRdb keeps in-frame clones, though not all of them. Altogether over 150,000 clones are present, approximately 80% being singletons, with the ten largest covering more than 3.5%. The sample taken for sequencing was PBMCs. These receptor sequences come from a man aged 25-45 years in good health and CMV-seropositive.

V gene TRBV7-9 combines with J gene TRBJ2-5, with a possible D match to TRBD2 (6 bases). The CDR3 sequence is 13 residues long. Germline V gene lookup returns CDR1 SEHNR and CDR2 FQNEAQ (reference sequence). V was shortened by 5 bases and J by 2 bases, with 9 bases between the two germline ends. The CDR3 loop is CASSRTIQETQYF. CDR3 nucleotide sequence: TGTGCCAGCAGCCGGACTATACAAGAGACCCAGTACTTC.

As DNA, the CDR3 is TGCGCCAGCAGCCAACCTCCGGGACTTTTACGCTACGAGCAGTACTTC. Protein product: CASSQPPGLLRYEQYF. This rearrangement joins TRBV4-3 to TRBJ2-7; D is perhaps TRBD2 (6 bases). Trimming left V 2 bases short and J 3 bases short, with 17 bases between. Germline assignment: CDR1 LGHNA and CDR2 YSLEER. The CDR3 runs to 16 residues.

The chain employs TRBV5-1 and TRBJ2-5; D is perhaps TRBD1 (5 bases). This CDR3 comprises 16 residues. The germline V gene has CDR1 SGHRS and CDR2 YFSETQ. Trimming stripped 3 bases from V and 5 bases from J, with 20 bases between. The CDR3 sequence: CASSSGLGQGWETQYF. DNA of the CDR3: TGCGCCAGCAGCTCGGGCCTGGGCCAGGGATGGGAGACCCAGTACTTC.

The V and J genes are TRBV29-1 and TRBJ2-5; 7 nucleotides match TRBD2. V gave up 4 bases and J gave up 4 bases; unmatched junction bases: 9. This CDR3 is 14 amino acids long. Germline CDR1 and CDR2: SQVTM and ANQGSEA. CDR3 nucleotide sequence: TGCAGCGTTGTGGGTTCGGGGGGAGGAGAGACCCAGTACTTC. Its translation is CSVVGSGGGETQYF. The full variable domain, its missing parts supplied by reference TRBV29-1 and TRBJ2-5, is SAVISQKPSRDICQRGTSLTIQCQVDSQVTMMFWYRQQPGQSLTLIATANQGSEATYESGFVIDKFPISRPNLTFSTLTVSNMSPEDSSIYLCSVVGSGGGETQYFGPGTRLLVL.

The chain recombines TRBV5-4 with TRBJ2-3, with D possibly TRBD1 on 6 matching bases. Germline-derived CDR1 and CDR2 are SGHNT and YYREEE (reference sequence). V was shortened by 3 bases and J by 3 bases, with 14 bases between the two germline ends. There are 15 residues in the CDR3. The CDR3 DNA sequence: TGTGCCAGCAGCTCGATGACAGGTACTACAGATACGCAGTATTTT. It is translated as CASSSMTGTTDTQYF.

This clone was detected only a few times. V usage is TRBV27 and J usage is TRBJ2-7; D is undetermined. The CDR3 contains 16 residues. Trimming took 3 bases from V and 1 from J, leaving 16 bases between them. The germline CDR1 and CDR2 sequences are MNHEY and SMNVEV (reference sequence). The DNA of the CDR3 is TGTGCCAGCAGTTTTAGTCGAATGCTAAATTCCTACGAGCAGTACTTC. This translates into CASSFSRMLNSYEQYF.

CDR3 DNA: TGCAGCGCGGGACTGGTCTCCACAGATACGCAGTATTTT. Translated, it gives CSAGLVSTDTQYF. The chain joins TRBV29-1 to TRBJ2-3, with a tentative D call TRBD2 (6 bases). The CDR3 length is 13 residues. The germline gives CDR1 SQVTM, CDR2 ANQGSEA. With 7 bases removed from V and 2 bases from J, the gap between germline ends came to 13 bases.

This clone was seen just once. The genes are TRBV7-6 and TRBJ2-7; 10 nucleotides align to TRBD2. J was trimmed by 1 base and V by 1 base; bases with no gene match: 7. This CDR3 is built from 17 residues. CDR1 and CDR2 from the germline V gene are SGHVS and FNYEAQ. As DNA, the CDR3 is TGTGCCAGCAGCTTAGAAGCTAGCGGGGGCAATTCCTACGAGCAGTACTTC. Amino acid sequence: CASSLEASGGNSYEQYF.

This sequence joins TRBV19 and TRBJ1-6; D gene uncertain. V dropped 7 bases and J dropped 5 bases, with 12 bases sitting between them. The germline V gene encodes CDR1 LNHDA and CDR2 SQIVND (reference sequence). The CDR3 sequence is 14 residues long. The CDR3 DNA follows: TGTGCCAGTACCCCGCGGGCAGATAATTCACCCCTCCACTTT. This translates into CASTPRADNSPLHF.

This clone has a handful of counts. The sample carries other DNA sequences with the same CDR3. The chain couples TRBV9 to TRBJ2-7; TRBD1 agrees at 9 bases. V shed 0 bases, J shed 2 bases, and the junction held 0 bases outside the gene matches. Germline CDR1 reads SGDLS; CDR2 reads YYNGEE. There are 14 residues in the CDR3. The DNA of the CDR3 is TGTGCCAGCAGCGTAGGGACAGGGGCCTACGAGCAGTACTTC. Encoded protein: CASSVGTGAYEQYF.

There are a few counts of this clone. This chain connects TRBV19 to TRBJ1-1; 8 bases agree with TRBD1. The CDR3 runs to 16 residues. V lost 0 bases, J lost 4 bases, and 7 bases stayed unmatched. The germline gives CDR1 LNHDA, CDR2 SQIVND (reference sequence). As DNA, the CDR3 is TGTGCCAGTAGTATAGAGCCAGGGGGCGTCGGCACTGAAGCTTTCTTT. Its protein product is CASSIEPGGVGTEAFF. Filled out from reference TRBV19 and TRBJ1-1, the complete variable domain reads DGGITQSPKYLFRKEGQNVTLSCEQNLNHDAMYWYRQDPGQGLRLIYYSQIVNDFQKGDIAEGYSVSREKKESFPLTVTSAQKNPTAFYLCASSIEPGGVGTEAFFGQGTRLTVV.

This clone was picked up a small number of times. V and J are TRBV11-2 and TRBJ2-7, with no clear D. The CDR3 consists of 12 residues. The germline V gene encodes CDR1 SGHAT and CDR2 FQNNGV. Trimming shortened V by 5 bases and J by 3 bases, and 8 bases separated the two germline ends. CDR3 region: CASSPTSYEQYF. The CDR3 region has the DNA TGTGCCAGCAGCCCCACAAGCTACGAGCAGTACTTC.

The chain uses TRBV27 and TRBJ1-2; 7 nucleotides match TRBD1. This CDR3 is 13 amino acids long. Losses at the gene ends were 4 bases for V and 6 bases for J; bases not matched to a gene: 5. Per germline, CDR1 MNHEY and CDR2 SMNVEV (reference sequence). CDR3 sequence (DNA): TGTGCCAGCAGTTACAGGGGCGCGGATGGCTACACCTTC. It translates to CASSYRGADGYTF.

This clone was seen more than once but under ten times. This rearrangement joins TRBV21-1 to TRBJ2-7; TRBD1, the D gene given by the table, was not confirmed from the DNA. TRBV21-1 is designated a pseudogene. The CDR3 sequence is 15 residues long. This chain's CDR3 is CASSKETGVTYEQYF. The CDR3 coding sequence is TGTGCCAGCAGCAAAGAGACAGGGGTGACCTACGAGCAGTACTTC.

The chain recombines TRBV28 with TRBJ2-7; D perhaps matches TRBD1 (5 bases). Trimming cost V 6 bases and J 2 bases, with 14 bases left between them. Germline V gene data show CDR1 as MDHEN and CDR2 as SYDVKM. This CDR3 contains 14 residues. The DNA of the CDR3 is TGTGCCAGCAGCCCGACAGCTCTGCCCTACGAGCAGTACTTC. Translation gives CASSPTALPYEQYF.

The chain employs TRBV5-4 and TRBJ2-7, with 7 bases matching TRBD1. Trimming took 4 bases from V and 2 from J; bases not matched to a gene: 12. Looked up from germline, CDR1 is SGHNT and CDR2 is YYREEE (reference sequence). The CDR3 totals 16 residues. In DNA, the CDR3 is TGTGCCAGCAGCCAACGTACGGGACAGAGTCCCTACGAGCAGTACTTC. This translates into CASSQRTGQSPYEQYF.

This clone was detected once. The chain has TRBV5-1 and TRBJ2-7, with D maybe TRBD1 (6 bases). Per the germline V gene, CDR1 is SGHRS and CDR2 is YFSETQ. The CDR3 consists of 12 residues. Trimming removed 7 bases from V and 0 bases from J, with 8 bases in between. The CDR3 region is CASRQDSYEQYF. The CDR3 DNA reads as TGCGCCAGCCGACAGGACTCCTACGAGCAGTACTTC.

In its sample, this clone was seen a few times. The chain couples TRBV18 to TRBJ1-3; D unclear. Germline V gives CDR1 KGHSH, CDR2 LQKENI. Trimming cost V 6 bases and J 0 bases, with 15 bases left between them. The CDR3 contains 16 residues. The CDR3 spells CASSPPVYGSGNTIYF. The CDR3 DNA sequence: TGTGCCAGCTCCCCCCCGGTGTACGGCTCTGGAAACACCATATATTTT. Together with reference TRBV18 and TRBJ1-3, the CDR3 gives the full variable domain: NAGVMQNPRHLVRRRGQEARLRCSPMKGHSHVYWYRQLPEEGLKFMVYLQKENIIDESGMPKERFSAEFPKEGPSILRIQQVVRGDSAAYFCASSPPVYGSGNTIYFGEGSWLTVV.

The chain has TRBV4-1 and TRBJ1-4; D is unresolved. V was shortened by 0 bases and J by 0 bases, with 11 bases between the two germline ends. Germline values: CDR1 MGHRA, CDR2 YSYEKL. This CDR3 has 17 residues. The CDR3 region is CASSQDGSLTTNEKLFF. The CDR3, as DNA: TGCGCCAGCAGCCAAGATGGCAGTTTAACAACTAATGAAAAACTGTTTTTT.

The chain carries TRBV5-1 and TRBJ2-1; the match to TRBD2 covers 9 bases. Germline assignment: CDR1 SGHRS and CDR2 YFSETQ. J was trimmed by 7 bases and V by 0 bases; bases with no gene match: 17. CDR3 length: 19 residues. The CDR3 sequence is CASSLAKGGGGVRWNEQFF. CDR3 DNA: TGCGCCAGCAGCTTGGCGAAAGGCGGGGGGGGCGTCCGCTGGAATGAGCAGTTCTTC. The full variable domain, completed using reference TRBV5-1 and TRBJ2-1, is KAGVTQTPRYLIKTRGQQVTLSCSPISGHRSVSWYQQTPGQGLQFLFEYFSETQRNKGNFPGRFSGRQFSNSRSEMNVSTLELGDSALYLCASSLAKGGGGVRWNEQFFGPGTRLTVL.

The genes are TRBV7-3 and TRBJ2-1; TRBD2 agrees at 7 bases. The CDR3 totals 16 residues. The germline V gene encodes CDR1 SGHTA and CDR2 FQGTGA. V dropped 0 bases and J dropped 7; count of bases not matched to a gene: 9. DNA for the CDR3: TGTGCCAGCAGCTTAACGCCTAGCGGAATGATAAATGAGCAGTTCTTC. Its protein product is CASSLTPSGMINEQFF.

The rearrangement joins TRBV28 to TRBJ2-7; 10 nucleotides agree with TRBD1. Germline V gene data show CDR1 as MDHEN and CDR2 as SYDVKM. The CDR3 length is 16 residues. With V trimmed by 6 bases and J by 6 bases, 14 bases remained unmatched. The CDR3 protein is CASSLASAGQGSEQYF. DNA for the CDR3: TGTGCCAGCAGCTTGGCCTCCGCGGGACAGGGGAGCGAGCAGTACTTC.

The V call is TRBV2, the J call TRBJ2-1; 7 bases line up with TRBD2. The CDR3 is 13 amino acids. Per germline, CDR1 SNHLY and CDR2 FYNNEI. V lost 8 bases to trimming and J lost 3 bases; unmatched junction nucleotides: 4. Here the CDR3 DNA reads TGTGCCAGCCAAGCGGGGATCTACAATGAGCAGTTCTTC. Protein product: CASQAGIYNEQFF.